Presented here are 10 T cell receptor beta chains from one specimen sequenced in a study of blood T cell repertoires in COVID-19. TCRdb keeps only in-frame clones here, not all; method: immunoSEQ multiplex PCR. This table has 250,000 or so clones, roughly 82% appearing once. Material: PBMCs or T cells enriched from blood (not recorded which). These receptors all stem from a woman aged 50 to 60 who had recovered from COVID-19.

The chain links TRBV2 to TRBJ2-2, with D tentatively TRBD1 (5 bases). CDR1 is SNHLY and CDR2 is FYNNEI in the germline V gene. The CDR3 spans 15 residues. The V end was cut by 8 bases, the J end by 3 bases, with 16 bases between. This CDR3 reads CASGRNRPDTGELFF. The CDR3 DNA follows: TGTGCCAGCGGACGGAACAGGCCCGACACCGGGGAGCTGTTTTTT.

The chain is built from TRBV4-3 and TRBJ2-1, with a possible D match to TRBD2 (6 bases). The CDR3 is 14 residues long. Trimming removed 3 bases at V and 7 bases at J, with 13 bases between. From germline, CDR1 is LGHNA and CDR2 YSLEER. The CDR3 protein is CASSHYTGVNEQFF. Written as DNA, the CDR3 is TGCGCCAGCAGCCATTATACGGGGGTTAATGAGCAGTTCTTC.

The chain combines TRBV7-3 with TRBJ2-2; 8 positions match TRBD2. J was trimmed by 1 base and V by 0 bases; bases with no gene match: 7. Germline V gene sequence: CDR1 SGHTA, CDR2 FQGTGA. The CDR3 has 18 amino acids. The CDR3 nucleotides read TGTGCCAGCAGCTTAACGGACTGGCTAGCGGGGAACACCGGGGAGCTGTTTTTT. Amino acid sequence: CASSLTDWLAGNTGELFF.

The chain links TRBV6-2 or TRBV6-3 to TRBJ1-1; D gene unclear. Germline V CDR1 and CDR2: MNHEY, SVGEGT. The V and J ends lost 2 bases and 4 bases respectively, with 11 bases between them. This CDR3 has 14 amino acids. This chain's CDR3 is CASSYRESVTEAFF. DNA of the CDR3: TGTGCCAGCAGTTACCGGGAGAGTGTCACTGAAGCTTTCTTT.

The chain joins TRBV30 to TRBJ1-2; maybe TRBD1 (5 bases). Looked up from germline, CDR1 is GTSNPN and CDR2 is SVGIG (reference sequence). The CDR3 covers 12 residues. V lost 0 bases and J lost 3, with 5 bases in between. CDR3 protein: CAWSVQDYGYTF. CDR3 bases: TGTGCCTGGAGTGTACAGGACTATGGCTACACCTTC.

The gene calls are TRBV12-3 or TRBV12-4 and TRBJ2-7, with D hard to call. Trimming took 2 bases from V and 3 from J, leaving 8 bases between them. The CDR3 consists of 13 residues. The CDR3 loop reads CASSLMVHYEQYF. CDR3 in DNA: TGTGCCAGCAGTTTAATGGTACACTACGAGCAGTACTTC.

This chain connects TRBV7-2 to TRBJ1-2; TRBD1 matches at 9 bases. V lost 0 bases, J lost 8 bases, and 7 bases stayed unmatched. CDR3 length: 15 amino acids. Germline V gene sequence: CDR1 SGHTA, CDR2 FQGNSA. The CDR3 sequence: CASSLARGQGGGYTF. Written as DNA, the CDR3 is TGTGCCAGCAGCTTAGCGCGGGGACAGGGAGGAGGCTACACCTTC.

The rearrangement uses TRBV19 and TRBJ1-1, with TRBD1 as a possible D gene (6 bases). V was trimmed by 4 bases and J by 6 bases, leaving 21 bases between them. CDR1 is LNHDA, CDR2 SQIVND, per germline (reference sequence). This CDR3 is built from 16 residues. The CDR3 loop reads CASSRTAAVGLAEAFF. CDR3 sequence (DNA): TGTGCCAGTAGTAGGACAGCTGCTGTTGGGTTAGCTGAAGCTTTCTTT.

V gene TRBV5-4 combines with J gene TRBJ2-5, with 7 bases fitting TRBD2. The CDR3 runs 16 residues. V shed 4 bases, J shed 6 bases, and the junction held 15 bases outside the gene matches. CDR1 SGHNT and CDR2 YYREEE come from the germline V gene (reference sequence). The CDR3 loop is CASSAAGAGNGKTQYF. The CDR3 bases are TGTGCCAGCAGCGCCGCGGGAGCGGGGAACGGAAAGACCCAGTACTTC.

V and J are TRBV20-1 and TRBJ2-1; 7 positions match TRBD2. There are 14 residues in the CDR3. The germline CDR1 and CDR2 sequences are DFQATT and SNEGSKA (reference sequence). The ends lost 3 bases at V and 3 bases at J; junction bases unmatched: 5. This CDR3 reads CSASRPGGYNEQFF. The DNA for the CDR3 is TGCAGTGCTAGTCGTCCGGGGGGCTACAATGAGCAGTTCTTC.